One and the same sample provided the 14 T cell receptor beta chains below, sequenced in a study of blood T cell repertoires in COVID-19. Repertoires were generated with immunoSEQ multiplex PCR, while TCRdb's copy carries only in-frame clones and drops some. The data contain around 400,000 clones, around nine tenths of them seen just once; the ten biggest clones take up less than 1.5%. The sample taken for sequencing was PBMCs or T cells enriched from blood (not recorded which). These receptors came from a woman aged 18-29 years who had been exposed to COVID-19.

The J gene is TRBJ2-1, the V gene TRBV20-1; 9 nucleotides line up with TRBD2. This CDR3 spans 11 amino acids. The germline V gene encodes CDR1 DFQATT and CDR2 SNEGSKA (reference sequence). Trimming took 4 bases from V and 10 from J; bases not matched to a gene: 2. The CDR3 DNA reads TGCAGTGCTATAGCGGGAGTGGAGCAGTTCTTC. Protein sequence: CSAIAGVEQFF.

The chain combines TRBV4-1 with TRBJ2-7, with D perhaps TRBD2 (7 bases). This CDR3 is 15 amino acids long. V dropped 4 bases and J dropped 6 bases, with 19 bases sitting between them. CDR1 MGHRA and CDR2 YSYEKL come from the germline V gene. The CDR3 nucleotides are TGCGCCAGCAGCCTAGGGGGGGGGATGAGGTCCGAGCAGTACTTC. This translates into CASSLGGGMRSEQYF.

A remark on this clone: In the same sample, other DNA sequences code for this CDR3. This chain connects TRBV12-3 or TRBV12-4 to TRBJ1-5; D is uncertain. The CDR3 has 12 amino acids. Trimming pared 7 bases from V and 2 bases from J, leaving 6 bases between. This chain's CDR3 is CASTRGNQPQHF. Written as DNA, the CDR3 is TGTGCCAGCACCCGGGGCAATCAGCCCCAGCATTTT.

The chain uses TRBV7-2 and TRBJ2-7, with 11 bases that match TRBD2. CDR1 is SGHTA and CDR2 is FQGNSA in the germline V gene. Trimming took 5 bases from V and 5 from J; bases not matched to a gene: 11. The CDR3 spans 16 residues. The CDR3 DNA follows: TGTGCCAGCAGCCCCTACAGCCTAGCGGGAGGTAACGAGCAGTACTTC. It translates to CASSPYSLAGGNEQYF.

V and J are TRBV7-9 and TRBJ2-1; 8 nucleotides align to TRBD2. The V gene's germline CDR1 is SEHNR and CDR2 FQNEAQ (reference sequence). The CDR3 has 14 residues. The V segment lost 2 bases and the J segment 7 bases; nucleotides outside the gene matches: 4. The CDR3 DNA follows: TGTGCCAGCAGCTTACCTAGCGGGCCAAATGAGCAGTTCTTC. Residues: CASSLPSGPNEQFF. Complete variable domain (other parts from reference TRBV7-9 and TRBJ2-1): DTGVSQNPRHKITKRGQNVTFRCDPISEHNRLYWYRQTLGQGPEFLTYFQNEAQLEKSRLLSDRFSAERPKGSFSTLEIQRTEQGDSAMYLCASSLPSGPNEQFFGPGTRLTVL.

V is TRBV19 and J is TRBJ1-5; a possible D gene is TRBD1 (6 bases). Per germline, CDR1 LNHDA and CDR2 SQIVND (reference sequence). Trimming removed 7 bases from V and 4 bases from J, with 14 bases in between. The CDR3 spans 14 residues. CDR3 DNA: TGTGCCAGTACCCTCCGGGACAATAATCAGCCCCAGCATTTT. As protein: CASTLRDNNQPQHF.

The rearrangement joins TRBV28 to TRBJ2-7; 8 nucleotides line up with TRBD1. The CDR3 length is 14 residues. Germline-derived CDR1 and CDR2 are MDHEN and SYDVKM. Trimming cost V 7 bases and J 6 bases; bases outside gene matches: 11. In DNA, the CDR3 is TGTGCCAGCACCCTCGGACAGGGCCGAGGCGAGCAGTACTTC. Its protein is CASTLGQGRGEQYF.

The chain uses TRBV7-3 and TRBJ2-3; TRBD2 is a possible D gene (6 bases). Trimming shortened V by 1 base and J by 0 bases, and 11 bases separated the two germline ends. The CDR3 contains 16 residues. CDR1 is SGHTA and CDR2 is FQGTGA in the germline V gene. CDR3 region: CASSLMSGGSTDTQYF. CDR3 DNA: TGTGCCAGCAGCTTAATGTCCGGGGGAAGCACAGATACGCAGTATTTT.

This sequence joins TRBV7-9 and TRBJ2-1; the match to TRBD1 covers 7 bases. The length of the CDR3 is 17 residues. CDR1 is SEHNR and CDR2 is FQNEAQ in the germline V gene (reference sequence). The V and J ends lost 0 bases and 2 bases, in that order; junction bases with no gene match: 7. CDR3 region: CASSLAPWTGAYNEQFF. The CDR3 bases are TGTGCCAGCAGCTTAGCTCCGTGGACAGGAGCCTACAATGAGCAGTTCTTC.

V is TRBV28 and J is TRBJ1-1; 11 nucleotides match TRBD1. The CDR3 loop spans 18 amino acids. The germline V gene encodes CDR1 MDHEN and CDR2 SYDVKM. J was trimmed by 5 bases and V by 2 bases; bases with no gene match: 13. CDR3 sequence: CASSLADRGRGSPTEAFF. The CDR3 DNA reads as TGTGCCAGCAGTTTAGCGGACAGGGGGCGGGGGTCCCCTACTGAAGCTTTCTTT.

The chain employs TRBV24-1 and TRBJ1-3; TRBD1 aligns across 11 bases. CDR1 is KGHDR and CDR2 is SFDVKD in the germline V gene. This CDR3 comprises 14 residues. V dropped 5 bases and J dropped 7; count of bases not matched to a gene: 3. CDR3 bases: TGTGCCACCAGTGCTGGACAGGGGGCGAACACCATATATTTT. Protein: CATSAGQGANTIYF.

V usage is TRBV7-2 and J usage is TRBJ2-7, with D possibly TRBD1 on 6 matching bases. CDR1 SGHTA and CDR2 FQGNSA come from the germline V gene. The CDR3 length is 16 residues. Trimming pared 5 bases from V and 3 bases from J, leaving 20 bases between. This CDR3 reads CASSENTQQGNYEQYF. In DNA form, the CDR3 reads TGTGCCAGCAGCGAAAATACGCAACAGGGTAACTACGAGCAGTACTTC.

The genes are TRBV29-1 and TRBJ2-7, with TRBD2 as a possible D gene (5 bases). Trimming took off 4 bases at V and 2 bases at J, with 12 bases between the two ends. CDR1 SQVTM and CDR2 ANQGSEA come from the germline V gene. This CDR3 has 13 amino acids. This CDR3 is CSVVSGLAYEQYF. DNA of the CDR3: TGCAGCGTTGTTTCGGGATTGGCCTACGAGCAGTACTTC.

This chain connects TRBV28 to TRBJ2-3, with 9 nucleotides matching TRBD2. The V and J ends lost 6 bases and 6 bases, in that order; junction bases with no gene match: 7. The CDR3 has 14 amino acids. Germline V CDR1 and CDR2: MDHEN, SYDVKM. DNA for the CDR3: TGTGCCAGCAGCGGGCTTAGCGGGAGTGATACGCAGTATTTT. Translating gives CASSGLSGSDTQYF.